What follows are 5 T cell receptor beta chains derived from one specimen sequenced in a study of human T cells and chemical hapten exposure. Total RNA was isolated from whole blood that had not been fractionated. TCRdb passed the 5' RACE reads through MiXCR, listing each CDR3 protein once. This sample carries 81,000 or so distinct CDR3 sequences, less than 9.5% of them seen once, and the ten largest clones take approximately 2.3%. These receptors were collected from a male donor in good health.

This clonotype was counted a few times. The rearrangement uses TRBV11-2 and TRBJ2-2, with TRBD1 matching over 11 bases. After removal of 4 bases from V and 0 bases from J, the junction contained 1 base not matched to a gene. This CDR3 comprises 16 residues. Germline V gene lookup returns CDR1 SGHAT and CDR2 FQNNGV. The DNA for the CDR3 is TGTGCCAGCAGCTGGGGACAGGGGGCGAACACCGGGGAGCTGTTTTTT. Encoded protein: CASSWGQGANTGELFF. Together with reference TRBV11-2 and TRBJ2-2, the CDR3 gives the full variable domain: EAGVAQSPRYKIIEKRQSVAFWCNPISGHATLYWYQQILGQGPKLLIQFQNNGVVDDSQLPKDRFSAERLKGVDSTLKIQPAKLEDSAVYLCASSWGQGANTGELFFGEGSRLTVL.

The J gene is TRBJ2-4, the V gene TRBV6-1; D possibly matches TRBD1 or TRBD2 (5 bases each). The germline CDR1 and CDR2 sequences are MNHNS and SASEGT. The CDR3 sequence is 11 residues long. The ends were cut back, 7 bases at V and 11 bases at J, with 12 bases in the middle. The CDR3 DNA reads as TGTGCCAGCATACGGGGCACCGTTCAGTACTTC. This codes for CASIRGTVQYF.

This sequence joins TRBV11-3 and TRBJ2-2, with TRBD1 matching over 9 bases. The CDR3 is made up of 17 amino acids. Unmatched junction bases numbered 10, after V lost 4 bases and J lost 4 bases. CDR1 is SGHNT and CDR2 is YENEEA in the germline V gene. CDR3 nucleotide sequence: TGTGCCAGCAGCTCCGGGACAGGGAGGGTTGGCACCGGGGAGCTGTTTTTT. Its translation: CASSSGTGRVGTGELFF. Full variable domain (remainder filled in from reference TRBV11-3 and TRBJ2-2): EAGVVQSPRYKIIEKKQPVAFWCNPISGHNTLYWYLQNLGQGPELLIRYENEEAVDDSQLPKDRFSAERLKGVDSTLKIQPAELGDSAVYLCASSSGTGRVGTGELFFGEGSRLTVL.

This clonotype was counted between two and nine times. The rearrangement links TRBV6-2 or TRBV6-3 to TRBJ2-2; the match to TRBD1 covers 7 bases. There are 17 residues in the CDR3. CDR1 is MNHEY, CDR2 SVGEGT, per germline. V was clipped by 0 bases and J by 0 bases; unmatched bases: 4. The CDR3 is CASSYSRTGSNTGELFF. The CDR3, as DNA: TGTGCCAGCAGTTACTCGAGGACAGGCTCGAACACCGGGGAGCTGTTTTTT.

This clonotype was observed a few times. This chain links TRBV19 with TRBJ2-1, with 10 bases aligning to TRBD1. The CDR3 runs to 15 residues. The J segment lost 6 bases and the V segment lost 3 bases, leaving 5 bases of the junction unmatched. Germline V gives CDR1 LNHDA, CDR2 SQIVND (reference sequence). CDR3 in DNA: TGTGCCAGTAGTATGCGACAGGGGGCAGGCAATGAGCAGTTCTTC. Translated: CASSMRQGAGNEQFF.